This T cell receptor (beta chain) came from a study of T cell responses to AZD1222 COVID-19 vaccine. Points from the study as a whole: Repertoire sampling was restricted to post-peak T cell response timepoints.

TCRdb's copy holds only in-frame clones and misses some; the assay was immunoSEQ multiplex PCR. The profile shows 130,000 or so clones, over 90% of them singletons. Concerning this clone: Antigen specificity is unknown.

This specimen consisted of peripheral blood, obtained on day 0 of AZD1222 vaccination. The receptor was isolated from an adult in good health.

The CDR3 DNA is TGTGCCAGCACTTTTCACGGGGAGCTGTTTTTT. It yields the protein CASTFHGELFF. The chain joins TRBV2 to TRBJ2-2; D is undetermined. The CDR3 loop spans 11 amino acids. Germline V lookup: CDR1 SNHLY, CDR2 FYNNEI. V was shortened by 7 bases and J by 7 bases, with 7 bases between the two germline ends.